The sequence of this TCR beta chain was determined in a study of OX40 agonist ivuxolimab in advanced cancers. Study at large: Patients were given ivuxolimab, an antibody that agonizes OX40 (CD134). People in dose escalation had one of these cancers: hepatocellular carcinoma, melanoma, renal cell or head and neck cancer.

Comment on this clone: The antigen remains undetermined.

Study-wide results and caveats: More expanded clones were found, on average, in CD8+ than in CD4+ T cells. Among the lowest levels of clonal expansion were found in partial responders at 0.1-3.0 mg/kg.

V was clipped by 5 bases and J by 1 base; unmatched bases: 9. This CDR3 spans 15 amino acids. CDR1 is SQVTM, CDR2 ANQGSEA, per germline. This table comes from immunoSEQ multiplex PCR, and its TCRdb copy is limited to in-frame clones, with some not included. The sample has 60,000 to 70,000 clones, 87% seen once. The TCR was taken from an adult with an advanced solid tumor such as melanoma, head and neck, liver or kidney cancer. Sequencing was performed on CD4+ or CD8+ T cells sorted from blood, taken in a trial of the OX40 agonist ivuxolimab. This chain connects TRBV29-1 to TRBJ1-1; 8 positions agree with TRBD1. CDR3 nucleotides: TGCAGCGTTACTTGGACAGGGAGGGCGAACACTGAAGCTTTCTTT. Translation: CSVTWTGRANTEAFF. The whole variable domain, filled in from reference TRBV29-1 and TRBJ1-1, reads SAVISQKPSRDICQRGTSLTIQCQVDSQVTMMFWYRQQPGQSLTLIATANQGSEATYESGFVIDKFPISRPNLTFSTLTVSNMSPEDSSIYLCSVTWTGRANTEAFFGQGTRLTVV.